One sample yielded the 13 T cell receptor beta chains listed below, sequenced in a study of blood T cell repertoires in COVID-19. The method was immunoSEQ multiplex PCR; TCRdb's version includes in-frame clones alone and lacks a portion of them. The repertoire holds some 150,000 clones, with roughly 76% as singletons. Material: peripheral blood. The origin of the receptors is a human donor with acute or convalescent COVID-19. The donor label of this sample is uncertain.

This chain connects TRBV30 to TRBJ1-6; no definite D call. Looked up from germline, CDR1 is GTSNPN and CDR2 is SVGIG (reference sequence). V lost 5 bases and J lost 9, with 17 bases in between. This CDR3 spans 14 amino acids. As DNA, the CDR3 is TGTGCCTGGGCCCGAGACATCAAATTTTCACCCCTCCACTTT. This encodes CAWARDIKFSPLHF.

A single count supports this clone. This chain links TRBV7-8 with TRBJ2-2; the match to TRBD2 covers 7 bases. Germline V gene data show CDR1 as SGHVS and CDR2 as FQNEAQ. This CDR3 region has 14 residues. Germline trimming cut 3 bases from V and 7 bases from J; bases unmatched to any gene: 5. The CDR3 nucleotides are TGTGCCAGCAGCTTTATCAGGGAGGGCGGGGAGCTGTTTTTT. This sequence encodes CASSFIREGGELFF.

The chain combines TRBV5-6 with TRBJ2-2; the match to TRBD1 covers 7 bases. V shed 2 bases and J 3 bases; nucleotides not matched to a gene: 7. The CDR3 sequence is 16 residues long. Germline CDR1 reads SGHDT; CDR2 reads YYEEEE. The CDR3 DNA reads as TGTGCCAGCAGCTTACAGGGGCTAAGGTACACCGGGGAGCTGTTTTTT. Its translation: CASSLQGLRYTGELFF.

The genes are TRBV30 and TRBJ1-2; the D is unclear. Trimming pared 4 bases from V and 1 base from J, leaving 16 bases between. The germline CDR1 and CDR2 sequences are GTSNPN and SVGIG (reference sequence). The CDR3 sequence is 15 residues long. Here the CDR3 reads CAWTLTHSNNYGYTF. CDR3 bases: TGTGCCTGGACTCTCACCCATAGCAATAACTATGGCTACACCTTC.

In DNA form, the CDR3 reads TGTGCCAGCAGTTTAAAAACGACAGGGTTGCATCAGCCCCAGCATTTT. It translates to CASSLKTTGLHQPQHF. The chain links TRBV2 to TRBJ1-5, with TRBD1 identical over 7 bases. The CDR3 is made up of 16 amino acids. CDR1 and CDR2 (germline): SNHLY, FYNNEI. Germline trimming cut 5 bases from V and 5 bases from J; bases unmatched to any gene: 12. Together with reference TRBV2 and TRBJ1-5, the CDR3 gives the full variable domain: EPEVTQTPSHQVTQMGQEVILRCVPISNHLYFYWYRQILGQKVEFLVSFYNNEISEKSEIFDDQFSVERPDGSNFTLKIRSTKLEDSAMYFCASSLKTTGLHQPQHFGDGTRLSIL.

There are a few counts of this clone. The CDR3 region is CAWSKPGVPGGYTF. CDR3 DNA sequence: TGTGCCTGGAGTAAACCGGGGGTTCCGGGAGGCTACACCTTC. The V gene is TRBV30, the J gene TRBJ1-2; TRBD1 is a possible D gene (5 bases). CDR1 and CDR2 (germline): GTSNPN, SVGIG (reference sequence). The ends were cut back, 2 bases at V and 8 bases at J, with 18 bases in the middle. The length of the CDR3 is 14 residues. Combining the CDR3 with reference TRBV30 and TRBJ1-2 gives the whole variable domain SQTIHQWPATLVQPVGSPLSLECTVEGTSNPNLYWYRQAAGRGLQLLFYSVGIGQISSEVPQNLSASRPQDRQFILSSKKLLLSDSGFYLCAWSKPGVPGGYTFGSGTRLTVV.

This clone was observed a handful of times. This sequence joins TRBV7-6 and TRBJ1-5; D gene ambiguous. V dropped 2 bases and J dropped 3 bases, with 8 bases sitting between them. CDR1 and CDR2 (germline): SGHVS, FNYEAQ. CDR3 length: 14 amino acids. CDR3 DNA sequence: TGTGCCAGCAGCTTAAACAGCTACAATCAGCCCCAGCATTTT. Translating gives CASSLNSYNQPQHF.

This clone was counted once. This chain connects TRBV6-5 to TRBJ1-2; 9 bases align to TRBD1. Per the germline V gene, CDR1 is MNHEY and CDR2 is SVGAGI. The CDR3 contains 15 residues. J lost 3 bases, V lost 5 bases, and 7 bases had no gene match. CDR3 DNA sequence: TGTGCCAGCAGTAGCCAGGGACAGGGCCACTATGGCTACACCTTC. This encodes CASSSQGQGHYGYTF.

J is TRBJ2-3 and V is TRBV6-5, with 9 nucleotides matching TRBD2. The ends lost 2 bases at V and 4 bases at J; junction bases unmatched: 7. The CDR3 totals 16 residues. Germline-derived CDR1 and CDR2 are MNHEY and SVGAGI. The CDR3 DNA is TGTGCCAGCAGTTACGAGGGGCGGGGGGGTGCAGATACGCAGTATTTT. It translates to CASSYEGRGGADTQYF.

This clone appeared a few times. The rearrangement joins TRBV7-9 to TRBJ1-2, with a possible D match to TRBD1 (5 bases). The CDR3 loop spans 13 amino acids. The germline V and J ends were trimmed by 5 bases and 8 bases, with 15 bases remaining between them. Germline CDR1 and CDR2: SEHNR and FQNEAQ (reference sequence). Here the CDR3 DNA reads TGTGCCAGCAGCCCTATAGGGGTGTCGGGCTACACCTTC. Protein product: CASSPIGVSGYTF.

CDR3 amino acids: CAFRGQVIYNSPLHF. CDR3 DNA: TGTGCCTTCCGAGGACAGGTGATCTATAATTCACCCCTCCACTTT. V is TRBV30 and J is TRBJ1-6; the match to TRBD1 covers 7 bases. V shed 7 bases, J shed 3 bases, and the junction held 9 bases outside the gene matches. Germline loops: CDR1 GTSNPN, CDR2 SVGIG (reference sequence). The CDR3 totals 15 residues.

This chain connects TRBV24-1 to TRBJ2-3; unclear D gene. The V gene's germline CDR1 is KGHDR and CDR2 SFDVKD. The CDR3 runs 14 residues. Trimming shortened V by 1 base and J by 3 bases, and 7 bases separated the two germline ends. As DNA, the CDR3 is TGTGCCACCAGTGATTTAAGAGAAACAGATACGCAGTATTTT. Translation: CATSDLRETDTQYF.

The chain joins TRBV5-4 to TRBJ2-1; 11 positions agree with TRBD2. The trim removed 2 bases at V and 2 bases at J, leaving 9 bases unmatched. Per the germline V gene, CDR1 is SGHNT and CDR2 is YYREEE (reference sequence). The CDR3 is made up of 18 amino acids. In DNA form, the CDR3 reads TGTGCCAGCAGCTTAGGTAGCGGGGGGGCTCTCACCTACAATGAGCAGTTCTTC. It codes for CASSLGSGGALTYNEQFF.